Each of the 19 T cell receptor beta chains below was sequenced from the same sample in a study of shared clonotypes between healthy human individuals. Assay: immunoSEQ multiplex PCR; the TCRdb copy retains only in-frame clones and omits some. The repertoire holds 2 million to 2.5 million clones, with around 93% as singletons. Terminally differentiated effector memory CD45RA+ cells were excluded by CCR7 positive selection of CD45RO-negative cells. Specimen: naive CD8+ T cells from PBMCs. The receptors derive from a man aged 18 to 35 in good health. Some clones in this sample may be carry-over from other donors' samples.

The chain employs TRBV10-3 and TRBJ2-7; possibly TRBD1 for D (6 bases). The CDR3 has 16 residues. Germline CDR1 and CDR2: ENHRY and SYGVKD. The germline V and J ends were trimmed by 2 bases and 2 bases, with 16 bases remaining between them. Written as DNA, the CDR3 is TGTGCCATCAGTGAGACCTTCGGGGCAGGGGCCTACGAGCAGTACTTC. Encoded protein: CAISETFGAGAYEQYF.

The J gene is TRBJ1-1, the V gene TRBV9; TRBD1 might be the D (5 bases). CDR1 and CDR2 from the germline V gene are SGDLS and YYNGEE. V was clipped by 5 bases and J by 4 bases, with 18 bases between them. The CDR3 totals 15 residues. The CDR3 DNA sequence: TGTGCCAGCAGTAAGGGGCGATTTGTGGGCACTGAAGCTTTCTTT. The encoded protein is CASSKGRFVGTEAFF.

V usage is TRBV5-4 and J usage is TRBJ2-1, with D unresolved. This CDR3 has 11 residues. V lost 4 bases and J 9 bases, leaving 8 bases between the germline ends. The germline V gene has CDR1 SGHNT and CDR2 YYREEE (reference sequence). The CDR3 sequence: CASSGVAEQFF. CDR3 nucleotide sequence: TGTGCCAGCAGCGGGGTGGCTGAGCAGTTCTTC.

The chain carries TRBV11-2 and TRBJ2-1; D is uncertain. V lost 1 base and J lost 6, with 10 bases in between. The CDR3 runs to 14 residues. Germline CDR1 SGHAT, CDR2 FQNNGV. The CDR3 coding sequence is TGTGCCAGCAGCTTAGGACGGGTGAGCAATGAGCAGTTCTTC. It codes for CASSLGRVSNEQFF.

The genes are TRBV10-2 and TRBJ1-2; TRBD1 might be the D (6 bases). This CDR3 region has 16 residues. V lost 2 bases, J lost 0 bases, and 13 bases lay in between. Germline V CDR1 and CDR2: WSHSY, SAAADI. CDR3 protein: CASSEKGGGANYGYTF. In nucleotides, the CDR3 is TGCGCCAGCAGTGAGAAAGGGGGGGGAGCTAACTATGGCTACACCTTC.

CDR3 bases: TGCGCCAGCAGCCAAGCCGGGAGCGCCCACGAGCAGTACTTC. This translates into CASSQAGSAHEQYF. The chain links TRBV4-1 to TRBJ2-7; D possibly corresponds to TRBD2 (6 bases). The ends were cut back, 1 base at V and 5 bases at J, with 12 bases in the middle. The germline gives CDR1 MGHRA, CDR2 YSYEKL. The CDR3 spans 14 residues.

This sequence joins TRBV30 and TRBJ1-2, with D perhaps matching TRBD1 (6 bases). The CDR3 consists of 15 residues. CDR1 and CDR2 (germline): GTSNPN, SVGIG (reference sequence). V dropped 0 bases and J dropped 4 bases, with 15 bases sitting between them. The CDR3 DNA reads as TGTGCCTGGAGTGTACTGGGGGGGCGCCGCTATGGCTACACCTTC. Translated, it gives CAWSVLGGRRYGYTF.

The genes are TRBV6-6 and TRBJ2-2; either TRBD1 or TRBD2 may fit D (5 bases each). Trimming cost V 7 bases and J 6 bases, with 21 bases left between them. The CDR3 is 16 amino acids. Germline loops: CDR1 MNHNY, CDR2 SVGAGI (reference sequence). DNA for the CDR3: TGTGCCAGCAATCCGGGACCCAGCGGCAGGGCCGGGGAGCTGTTTTTT. Translation: CASNPGPSGRAGELFF.

The V call is TRBV6-1, the J call TRBJ2-7; 7 nucleotides agree with TRBD1. V lost 6 bases to trimming and J lost 2 bases; unmatched junction nucleotides: 10. Per germline, CDR1 MNHNS and CDR2 SASEGT. The CDR3 runs 15 residues. In DNA, the CDR3 is TGTGCCAGCAGACCGACAGGGCATACTGCCTACGAGCAGTACTTC. It encodes CASRPTGHTAYEQYF.

The chain joins TRBV2 to TRBJ1-1; D is undetermined. Looked up from germline, CDR1 is SNHLY and CDR2 is FYNNEI. The CDR3 length is 13 residues. V shed 11 bases and J shed 6 bases, with 19 bases lying between them. CDR3: CAEQQPPAPEAFF. CDR3 bases: TGTGCCGAACAACAACCTCCCGCTCCTGAAGCTTTCTTT.

This chain links TRBV7-2 with TRBJ2-2, with unresolved D. The CDR3 length is 14 residues. The germline V gene has CDR1 SGHTA and CDR2 FQGNSA. V lost 2 bases, J lost 7 bases, and 11 bases lay in between. The CDR3 here is CASSLRDPGGELFF. The CDR3 DNA reads as TGTGCCAGCAGCTTACGAGATCCGGGCGGGGAGCTGTTTTTT.

The chain is built from TRBV25-1 and TRBJ2-3; 9 bases align to TRBD1. The V gene end was trimmed by 1 base and the J gene end by 1 base; junction bases not matched to a gene: 0. This CDR3 contains 15 residues. Germline V lookup: CDR1 MGHDK, CDR2 SYGVNS. CDR3 region: CASSEWDRGTDTQYF. The CDR3, as DNA: TGTGCCAGCAGTGAATGGGACAGGGGCACAGATACGCAGTATTTT.

The chain couples TRBV7-6 to TRBJ1-4; D is possibly TRBD1 (5 bases). This CDR3 is built from 15 residues. CDR1 is SGHVS and CDR2 is FNYEAQ in the germline V gene. V lost 2 bases, J lost 6 bases, and 13 bases lay in between. DNA of the CDR3: TGTGCCAGCAGCTTACTACACACAGGAGATGAAAAACTGTTTTTT. Amino acid sequence: CASSLLHTGDEKLFF.

This CDR3 is CASSQSSLPINQPQHF. In DNA form, the CDR3 reads TGCGCCAGCAGCCAATCCAGCTTGCCCATCAATCAGCCCCAGCATTTT. This chain links TRBV4-3 with TRBJ1-5; unclear D gene. Trimming cost V 2 bases and J 3 bases, with 14 bases left between them. The CDR3 extends over 16 amino acids. The germline V gene has CDR1 LGHNA and CDR2 YSLEER.

The chain employs TRBV4-1 and TRBJ2-7; D is ambiguous. Germline CDR1 reads MGHRA; CDR2 reads YSYEKL. The V gene lost 3 bases and the J gene lost 4 bases, with 13 bases spanning the gap. The CDR3 loop spans 14 amino acids. The DNA for the CDR3 is TGCGCCAGCAGCCAGGAAAATGAGGATTACGAGCAGTACTTC. Translation: CASSQENEDYEQYF.

This clone appeared once. This chain links TRBV5-1 with TRBJ2-7, with a tentative D call TRBD2 (5 bases). The V end was cut by 5 bases, the J end by 4 bases, with 16 bases between. There are 14 residues in the CDR3. CDR1 is SGHRS, CDR2 YFSETQ, per germline. The CDR3 here is CASRRTGFQYEQYF. The DNA of the CDR3 is TGCGCCAGCAGGAGGACTGGGTTCCAGTACGAGCAGTACTTC.

The V and J genes are TRBV7-7 and TRBJ2-2; no reliable D call. Germline values: CDR1 SSHAT, CDR2 FNYEAQ (reference sequence). The CDR3 extends over 12 amino acids. Between the trimmed V and J ends, which lost 5 bases and 6 bases, there was a span of 7 bases. The CDR3 DNA follows: TGTGCCAGCAGCCCATCGGCCGGGGAGCTGTTTTTT. Protein: CASSPSAGELFF.

The chain links TRBV27 to TRBJ2-3; the D gene is possibly TRBD1 (6 bases). CDR1 and CDR2 from the germline V gene are MNHEY and SMNVEV (reference sequence). V was clipped by 5 bases and J by 7 bases, with 13 bases between them. The CDR3 sequence is 13 residues long. The CDR3 here is CASSPIQGYTQYF. CDR3 in DNA: TGTGCCAGCAGTCCGATACAGGGTTATACGCAGTATTTT.

This chain joins TRBV7-2 and TRBJ1-1; D not certain. This CDR3 comprises 16 residues. V dropped 7 bases and J dropped 0 bases, with 18 bases sitting between them. Germline V lookup: CDR1 SGHTA, CDR2 FQGNSA. The CDR3 spells CASTPVSYFLNTEAFF. The CDR3 DNA reads TGTGCCAGCACCCCTGTCTCGTACTTTTTGAACACTGAAGCTTTCTTT.